This entry lists 29 T cell receptor beta chains sequenced from one sample in a study of blood T cell repertoires in COVID-19. The assay was immunoSEQ multiplex PCR, and TCRdb's table has in-frame clones only and misses some. The sample holds roughly 150,000 clones, 70% to 90% seen once. Sequencing was performed on peripheral blood. The receptors shown here come from a woman aged 50 to 60 with COVID-19, enrolled during active disease.

The chain has TRBV7-2 and TRBJ2-5; 9 bases map to TRBD2. The junction had 4 bases not matched to a gene; V was cut back by 5 bases and J by 3 bases. The CDR3 is 14 amino acids. Germline loops: CDR1 SGHTA, CDR2 FQGNSA. The CDR3 nucleotides are TGTGCCAGCAGCATCTCTAGCGGGGAAGAGACCCAGTACTTC. Translation: CASSISSGEETQYF.

This clone came up once. The CDR3 sequence: CASSSKLDSSQYF. The CDR3 bases are TGTGCCAGCAGCTCAAAACTAGACTCTTCCCAGTATTTT. This chain connects TRBV5-4 to TRBJ2-3; TRBD2 is a possible D gene (5 bases). CDR1 is SGHNT and CDR2 is YYREEE in the germline V gene (reference sequence). The CDR3 has 13 residues. Trimming took 3 bases from V and 12 from J, leaving 17 bases between them.

The chain recombines TRBV10-3 with TRBJ2-7; TRBD1 is a possible D gene (6 bases). This CDR3 spans 14 amino acids. V lost 9 bases to trimming and J lost 3 bases, with 18 bases between them. Germline V gene lookup returns CDR1 ENHRY and CDR2 SYGVKD. The CDR3 here is CAISAGAPYYEQYF. CDR3 nucleotides: TGTGCCATTAGCGCAGGGGCGCCCTACTACGAGCAGTACTTC.

V usage is TRBV6-5 and J usage is TRBJ1-5; TRBD1 is a possible D gene (5 bases). Trimming took 4 bases from V and 6 from J, leaving 13 bases between them. CDR3 size: 14 residues. CDR1 is MNHEY and CDR2 is SVGAGI in the germline V gene. CDR3 nucleotide sequence: TGTGCCAGCAGTTTCGGGAGGGGAGGTCAGCCCCAGCATTTT. Translating it yields CASSFGRGGQPQHF.

This clone was picked up one time. The chain carries TRBV5-1 and TRBJ2-2; D is possibly TRBD2 (7 bases). This CDR3 is 18 amino acids long. CDR1 is SGHRS and CDR2 is YFSETQ in the germline V gene. V was shortened by 2 bases and J by 0 bases, with 17 bases between the two germline ends. The CDR3 nucleotides read TGCGCCAGCAGCTTAAGGGGGGGCCAGATCGCGAACACCGGGGAGCTGTTTTTT. Translated: CASSLRGGQIANTGELFF.

This chain links TRBV6-2 or TRBV6-3 with TRBJ1-5; 7 bases fit TRBD1. The junction had 9 bases not matched to a gene; V was cut back by 5 bases and J by 2 bases. The CDR3 covers 16 residues. The germline gives CDR1 MNHEY, CDR2 SVGEGT. The CDR3 nucleotides read TGTGCCAGCAGTCCAGGGACAGAGAAGGGCAATCAGCCCCAGCATTTT. Protein product: CASSPGTEKGNQPQHF.

The rearrangement joins TRBV7-2 to TRBJ2-2; D is unresolved. This CDR3 comprises 17 residues. The V gene lost 1 base and the J gene lost 1 base, with 13 bases spanning the gap. Germline CDR1 and CDR2: SGHTA and FQGNSA. The CDR3 DNA sequence: TGTGCCAGCAGCTTAGGCCCAGGCCCGGTGAACACCGGGGAGCTGTTTTTT. Amino acids: CASSLGPGPVNTGELFF.

The V call is TRBV19, the J call TRBJ2-5; weak D call: TRBD1 (6 bases). This CDR3 has 12 residues. Per germline, CDR1 LNHDA and CDR2 SQIVND (reference sequence). V was clipped by 8 bases and J by 4 bases, with 11 bases between them. The chain's CDR3 is CASGIRGETQYF. CDR3 DNA: TGTGCCAGTGGAATCAGGGGAGAGACCCAGTACTTC.

V gene TRBV7-8 combines with J gene TRBJ1-5, with TRBD1 as a possible D gene (5 bases). Germline V gene sequence: CDR1 SGHVS, CDR2 FQNEAQ. The CDR3 extends over 16 amino acids. Trimming removed 4 bases at V and 1 base at J, with 14 bases between. CDR3 sequence: CASSWDWPGSNQPQHF. The CDR3 DNA sequence: TGTGCCAGCAGCTGGGACTGGCCGGGGAGCAATCAGCCCCAGCATTTT.

DNA for the CDR3: TGTGCCAGCTCATCCTTACAGGGTCCGTACGAGCAGTACTTC. This translates into CASSSLQGPYEQYF. V gene TRBV18 combines with J gene TRBJ2-7; tentative D call: TRBD1 (6 bases). V was shortened by 5 bases and J by 4 bases, with 15 bases between the two germline ends. CDR3 length: 14 residues. Germline V gene sequence: CDR1 KGHSH, CDR2 LQKENI. Looking up the rest from reference TRBV18 and TRBJ2-7 gives the full variable domain: NAGVMQNPRHLVRRRGQEARLRCSPMKGHSHVYWYRQLPEEGLKFMVYLQKENIIDESGMPKERFSAEFPKEGPSILRIQQVVRGDSAAYFCASSSLQGPYEQYFGPGTRLTVT.

This chain connects TRBV6-2 or TRBV6-3 to TRBJ1-2, with TRBD1 matching 7 bases. The CDR3 totals 17 residues. Per germline, CDR1 MNHEY and CDR2 SVGEGT. V lost 5 bases to trimming and J lost 0 bases; unmatched junction nucleotides: 12. The DNA for the CDR3 is TGTGCCAGCAGTCCCAGGGGGGCGGACGGAGCTAACTATGGCTACACCTTC. Translation: CASSPRGADGANYGYTF.

The rearrangement uses TRBV7-7 and TRBJ2-3, with D possibly TRBD2 on 5 matching bases. The V gene lost 5 bases and the J gene lost 2 bases, with 14 bases spanning the gap. CDR1 and CDR2 from the germline V gene are SSHAT and FNYEAQ (reference sequence). This CDR3 region has 15 residues. CDR3: CASSLGLLNTDTQYF. For the CDR3, the DNA is TGTGCCAGCAGCCTAGGACTGCTAAACACAGATACGCAGTATTTT. Looking up the rest from reference TRBV7-7 and TRBJ2-3 gives the full variable domain: GAGVSQSPRYKVTKRGQDVTLRCDPISSHATLYWYQQALGQGPEFLTYFNYEAQPDKSGLPSDRFSAERPEGSISTLTIQRTEQRDSAMYRCASSLGLLNTDTQYFGPGTRLTVL.

The chain is built from TRBV19 and TRBJ1-1, with D unresolved. Germline V gene sequence: CDR1 LNHDA, CDR2 SQIVND (reference sequence). The CDR3 is made up of 15 amino acids. Deletions cut 5 bases from V and 1 base from J, with 14 bases between. CDR3 residues: CASSVPGTANTEAFF. CDR3 nucleotides: TGTGCCAGTAGTGTTCCGGGAACAGCGAACACTGAAGCTTTCTTT.

The chain employs TRBV27 and TRBJ2-7; D is unclear. Per germline, CDR1 MNHEY and CDR2 SMNVEV (reference sequence). The CDR3 loop spans 11 amino acids. Trimming removed 3 bases at V and 5 bases at J, with 5 bases between. CDR3 DNA: TGTGCCAGCAGTTTTCTTGACGAGCAGTACTTC. It encodes CASSFLDEQYF.

V is TRBV19 and J is TRBJ1-3, with 12 bases that match TRBD1. Germline V gene lookup returns CDR1 LNHDA and CDR2 SQIVND (reference sequence). V trimming: 3 bases; J trimming: 7 bases; junction bases outside the gene matches: 1. The CDR3 is 14 residues long. Written as DNA, the CDR3 is TGTGCCAGTAGTATGGGACAGGGGGCCAACACCATATATTTT. Amino acid sequence: CASSMGQGANTIYF.

The chain is built from TRBV7-9 and TRBJ2-2, with a tentative D call TRBD2 (5 bases). CDR3 length: 17 amino acids. Germline-derived CDR1 and CDR2 are SEHNR and FQNEAQ (reference sequence). The V and J ends lost 6 bases and 4 bases respectively, with 21 bases between them. CDR3 in DNA: TGTGCCAGCAGTTCTAGCCTCTCGGGGTACGGCACCGGGGAGCTGTTTTTT. Translation gives CASSSSLSGYGTGELFF.

This chain links TRBV11-2 with TRBJ1-4; 7 bases align to TRBD1. Germline lookup yields CDR1 SGHAT and CDR2 FQNNGV. The length of the CDR3 is 16 residues. After removal of 1 base from V and 6 bases from J, the junction contained 8 bases not matched to a gene. The CDR3 DNA reads as TGTGCCAGCAGCTTAGGAGTATCAGGGGGAGATGAAAAACTGTTTTTT. Protein sequence: CASSLGVSGGDEKLFF.

The CDR3 DNA follows: TGCGCCAGCAGCTTCCGGGTCAATAATGAAAAACTGTTTTTT. Its protein product is CASSFRVNNEKLFF. The chain recombines TRBV5-1 with TRBJ1-4; D uncertain. The CDR3 consists of 14 residues. Germline CDR1 reads SGHRS; CDR2 reads YFSETQ. V gave up 2 bases and J gave up 4 bases, with 9 bases separating them.

This clone was counted a single time. The chain uses TRBV18 and TRBJ2-3, with 10 bases identical to TRBD2. Germline V CDR1 and CDR2: KGHSH, LQKENI. The length of the CDR3 is 18 residues. V was clipped by 2 bases and J by 0 bases; unmatched bases: 8. DNA for the CDR3: TGTGCCAGCTCACCAGTAGCGGGGGGCCCTGGAAGCACAGATACGCAGTATTTT. Translated, it gives CASSPVAGGPGSTDTQYF. Looking up the rest from reference TRBV18 and TRBJ2-3 gives the full variable domain: NAGVMQNPRHLVRRRGQEARLRCSPMKGHSHVYWYRQLPEEGLKFMVYLQKENIIDESGMPKERFSAEFPKEGPSILRIQQVVRGDSAAYFCASSPVAGGPGSTDTQYFGPGTRLTVL.

CDR3 in amino acids: CASSLTGQVSMNTEAFF. Written as DNA, the CDR3 is TGCGCCAGCAGCCTTACAGGACAGGTTTCTATGAACACTGAAGCTTTCTTT. The J gene is TRBJ1-1, the V gene TRBV5-1; 7 bases are a match to TRBD1. The ends lost 4 bases at V and 0 bases at J; junction bases unmatched: 12. Germline CDR1 is SGHRS and CDR2 is YFSETQ. The CDR3 covers 17 residues.

The rearrangement uses TRBV4-3 and TRBJ2-7; D remains ambiguous. CDR3 size: 15 residues. The germline CDR1 and CDR2 sequences are LGHNA and YSLEER. Trimming removed 0 bases at V and 7 bases at J, with 16 bases between. The CDR3 region is CASSQEYRGLSEQYF. CDR3 in DNA: TGCGCCAGCAGCCAAGAATACCGCGGCCTGTCGGAGCAGTACTTC.

The chain joins TRBV5-1 to TRBJ2-1; tentatively, D is TRBD2 (6 bases). CDR1 is SGHRS and CDR2 is YFSETQ in the germline V gene. The CDR3 has 15 amino acids. V gave up 5 bases and J gave up 3 bases, with 15 bases separating them. The CDR3 loop reads CASRLSGHGYNEQFF. CDR3 nucleotide sequence: TGCGCCAGCAGATTGAGCGGGCATGGCTACAATGAGCAGTTCTTC.

This clone was seen only a few times. The gene calls are TRBV4-2 and TRBJ2-2; 10 nucleotides match TRBD2. CDR3 length equals 17 residues. J gave up 1 base and V 4 bases, and 6 bases lay outside the gene matches. Germline V gene sequence: CDR1 LGHNA, CDR2 YNFKEQ. This chain's CDR3 is CASSLSSSGGNTGELFF. Here the CDR3 DNA reads TGTGCCAGCAGCCTCTCCTCTAGCGGGGGGAACACCGGGGAGCTGTTTTTT.

This clone was recorded only once. This sequence joins TRBV3-1 (or the pseudogene TRBV3-2) and TRBJ2-1; 9 bases agree with TRBD2. V lost 0 bases to trimming and J lost 7 bases; unmatched junction nucleotides: 10. Germline CDR1 LGHDT, CDR2 YNNKEL (reference sequence). There are 17 residues in the CDR3. The CDR3 DNA follows: TGTGCCAGCAGCCAAGAGGGGGCTAGCGGGGTGGGGAATGAGCAGTTCTTC. The encoded protein is CASSQEGASGVGNEQFF.

The chain couples TRBV15 to TRBJ1-1; D perhaps matches TRBD1 (5 bases). The V and J ends lost 1 base and 0 bases respectively, with 15 bases between them. CDR1 and CDR2 from the germline V gene are LNHNV and YYDKDF (reference sequence). This CDR3 region has 17 residues. DNA of the CDR3: TGTGCCACCAGCAGAGGGGCCAGGGCGAAAGTGAACACTGAAGCTTTCTTT. Amino acids: CATSRGARAKVNTEAFF.

The chain recombines TRBV5-1 with TRBJ2-1; TRBD2 matches at 15 bases. Germline-derived CDR1 and CDR2 are SGHRS and YFSETQ. CDR3 size: 19 residues. The V gene end was trimmed by 3 bases and the J gene end by 0 bases; junction bases not matched to a gene: 7. CDR3 nucleotides: TGCGCCAGCAGCTCGTCCGGGACTAGCGGGGGGCTCTCCTACAATGAGCAGTTCTTC. It encodes CASSSSGTSGGLSYNEQFF.

The chain carries TRBV3-1 (or the pseudogene TRBV3-2) and TRBJ1-5; the match to TRBD1 covers 9 bases. The germline V gene has CDR1 LGHDT and CDR2 YNNKEL (reference sequence). The CDR3 has 17 residues. J was trimmed by 6 bases and V by 2 bases; bases with no gene match: 11. CDR3 sequence: CASSQSPGTGIVQPQHF. The CDR3 coding sequence is TGTGCCAGCAGCCAATCTCCCGGGACAGGGATCGTTCAGCCCCAGCATTTT.

Remarks on this clone: At one end the junction does not follow the germline gene, possibly because of a read error. The chain recombines TRBV7-7 with TRBJ2-1; a possible D gene is TRBD2 (7 bases). There are 15 residues in the CDR3. Per germline, CDR1 SSHAT and CDR2 FNYEAQ (reference sequence). As DNA, the CDR3 is TGTGCTAGCAGCAGAGGGGGGGCCACCTACAATGAGCAGTTCTTC. It yields the protein CASSRGGATYNEQFF.

This clone has just a few counts. V usage is TRBV6-5 and J usage is TRBJ2-2, with D uncertain. Trimming left V 6 bases short and J 4 bases short, with 6 bases between. The CDR3 spans 12 residues. The V gene's germline CDR1 is MNHEY and CDR2 SVGAGI. The CDR3 region is CASSGFTGELFF. CDR3 nucleotides: TGTGCCAGCAGCGGGTTCACCGGGGAGCTGTTTTTT.